The 16 T cell receptor beta chains reported below all come from one sample, sequenced in a study of T cells after yellow fever vaccination. TCRdb recomputed calls from the 5' RACE reads with MiXCR, one row per CDR3 protein. The sample has over 120,000 distinct CDR3 sequences; about 6.2% are singletons. The input for sequencing was CD4+ T cells sorted from PBMCs, taken 10 days after the yellow fever booster vaccination. These receptor sequences come from a man aged 30 to 45 who received the YFV17D yellow fever vaccine.

This clonotype was recorded many times. The chain has TRBV5-1 and TRBJ2-1, with TRBD2 matching over 9 bases. This CDR3 is built from 14 residues. CDR1 is SGHRS, CDR2 YFSETQ, per germline. The V and J ends lost 3 bases and 7 bases, in that order; junction bases with no gene match: 5. CDR3 nucleotide sequence: TGCGCCAGCAGCTCGCGGGAGGGGAGAAATGAGCAGTTCTTC. This sequence encodes CASSSREGRNEQFF.

There are many counts of this clonotype. The genes are TRBV19 and TRBJ2-7; TRBD2 might be the D (6 bases). The CDR3 covers 13 residues. In germline, CDR1 is LNHDA, CDR2 SQIVND (reference sequence). V lost 7 bases to trimming and J lost 6 bases, with 16 bases between them. CDR3 DNA: TGTGCCAGTACCGAGTATGGGGGAGGCGAGCAGTACTTC. It encodes CASTEYGGGEQYF.

This clonotype has at least ten counts. The V and J genes are TRBV6-5 and TRBJ2-7; TRBD2 matches 7 bases. Per the germline V gene, CDR1 is MNHEY and CDR2 is SVGAGI. The V gene end was trimmed by 2 bases and the J gene end by 1 base; junction bases not matched to a gene: 2. The CDR3 has 14 residues. CDR3 sequence reads: CASSYVRGSYEQYF. CDR3 DNA sequence: TGTGCCAGCAGTTACGTGCGGGGGTCCTACGAGCAGTACTTC.

This clonotype was recorded many times. The chain joins TRBV6-5 to TRBJ2-3, with 9 bases matching TRBD2. The CDR3 has 17 residues. The trim removed 0 bases at V and 7 bases at J, leaving 11 bases unmatched. Germline lookup yields CDR1 MNHEY and CDR2 SVGAGI. The CDR3 DNA follows: TGTGCCAGCAGTTACTCCCCTGCGGGAGGGACGATTTATACGCAGTATTTT. Translating gives CASSYSPAGGTIYTQYF.

This clonotype was observed at least ten times. The rearrangement uses TRBV12-3 or TRBV12-4 and TRBJ2-7; maybe TRBD1 (5 bases). The CDR3 is 13 residues long. V was trimmed by 4 bases and J by 1 base, leaving 8 bases between them. CDR3 nucleotides: TGTGCCAGCAGTTCAGGGTTGTCCTACGAGCAGTACTTC. It specifies CASSSGLSYEQYF.

This clonotype came up many times. The chain combines TRBV7-2 with TRBJ2-2; 9 bases are a match to TRBD2. The CDR3 spans 15 residues. The junction had 9 bases not matched to a gene; V was cut back by 5 bases and J by 8 bases. The V gene's germline CDR1 is SGHTA and CDR2 FQGNSA. The CDR3 nucleotides read TGTGCCAGCAGCCAAGCGCAGCGGGGGGCTGGGGAGCTGTTTTTT. As protein: CASSQAQRGAGELFF.

In its sample, this clonotype was seen a few times. J is TRBJ2-1 and V is TRBV20-1; weak D call: TRBD1 (7 bases). Germline-derived CDR1 and CDR2 are DFQATT and SNEGSKA (reference sequence). This CDR3 is 14 amino acids long. V was trimmed by 0 bases and J by 5 bases, leaving 11 bases between them. The CDR3 loop is CSARDLRGDNEQFF. CDR3 nucleotide sequence: TGCAGTGCTAGAGATCTCAGGGGGGACAATGAGCAGTTCTTC.

Ten or more counts support this clonotype. The chain employs TRBV10-1 and TRBJ2-7, with 8 bases aligning to TRBD1. CDR1 is WNHNN, CDR2 SYGVQD, per germline (reference sequence). The CDR3 extends over 16 amino acids. Germline trimming cut 4 bases from V and 6 bases from J; bases unmatched to any gene: 14. Here the CDR3 DNA reads TGCGCCAGCAGTGGGGCTCCAGGGGGCCTACATGCCGAGCAGTACTTC. This sequence encodes CASSGAPGGLHAEQYF.

V and J are TRBV29-1 and TRBJ1-1; D is undetermined. Germline CDR1 reads SQVTM; CDR2 reads ANQGSEA. Deletions cut 4 bases from V and 0 bases from J, with 9 bases between. The CDR3 has 13 amino acids. CDR3 DNA: TGCAGCGTTGGGGCCGCTATGAACACTGAAGCTTTCTTT. Protein sequence: CSVGAAMNTEAFF.

This clonotype was counted many times. The chain carries TRBV10-3 and TRBJ1-3; no definite D call. The CDR3 spans 12 residues. V was trimmed by 8 bases and J by 4 bases, leaving 9 bases between them. CDR1 is ENHRY, CDR2 SYGVKD, per germline. CDR3 coding DNA: TGTGCCATCGGTACGCAAGGAAACACCATATATTTT. Translating gives CAIGTQGNTIYF.

The table lists this clonotype with many counts. The rearrangement joins TRBV29-1 to TRBJ1-5; the D gene is possibly TRBD1 (6 bases). From germline, CDR1 is SQVTM and CDR2 ANQGSEA. Trimming pared 5 bases from V and 0 bases from J, leaving 8 bases between. The CDR3 covers 13 residues. The CDR3 DNA sequence: TGCAGCGTTCTACAGGGTAGCAATCAGCCCCAGCATTTT. Encoded protein: CSVLQGSNQPQHF.

This clonotype has ten or more counts. This chain connects TRBV12-3 or TRBV12-4 to TRBJ2-7; no definite D call. The CDR3 runs to 13 residues. The V and J ends lost 3 bases and 3 bases respectively, with 9 bases between them. CDR3 nucleotides: TGTGCCAGCAGTTTCGGTCCCGGCTACGAGCAGTACTTC. Amino acids: CASSFGPGYEQYF.

This clonotype was observed many times. The rearrangement links TRBV12-3 or TRBV12-4 to TRBJ2-7; D remains ambiguous. The CDR3 runs 11 residues. With 6 bases removed from V and 10 bases from J, the gap between germline ends came to 13 bases. CDR3 DNA sequence: TGTGCCAGCAGCCAAGACGTGGATCAGTACTTC. This translates into CASSQDVDQYF.

This clonotype was recorded at least ten times. The chain uses TRBV27 and TRBJ2-7; 8 bases agree with TRBD1. The germline CDR1 and CDR2 sequences are MNHEY and SMNVEV (reference sequence). The junction had 10 bases not matched to a gene; V was cut back by 8 bases and J by 1 base. This CDR3 has 15 residues. The CDR3 sequence is CASARNYRGSYEQYF. The CDR3 region has the DNA TGTGCCAGCGCAAGGAACTACAGGGGGTCCTACGAGCAGTACTTC.

This clonotype showed up many times. The chain employs TRBV15 and TRBJ2-1; D is ambiguous. V lost 2 bases and J lost 1, with 9 bases in between. The CDR3 consists of 15 residues. Germline CDR1 reads LNHNV; CDR2 reads YYDKDF (reference sequence). The CDR3 region has the DNA TGTGCCACCAGCAGAATTGAAAGATCCTACAATGAGCAGTTCTTC. Its translation is CATSRIERSYNEQFF. Complete variable domain (other parts from reference TRBV15 and TRBJ2-1): DAMVIQNPRYQVTQFGKPVTLSCSQTLNHNVMYWYQQKSSQAPKLLFHYYDKDFNNEADTPDNFQSRRPNTSFCFLDIRSPGLGDTAMYLCATSRIERSYNEQFFGPGTRLTVL.

This clonotype was seen ten or more times. The chain couples TRBV20-1 to TRBJ2-7; 13 positions match TRBD2. Germline V CDR1 and CDR2: DFQATT, SNEGSKA (reference sequence). Trimming removed 6 bases from V and 4 bases from J; junction bases left unmatched: 6. The length of the CDR3 is 14 residues. The DNA of the CDR3 is TGCAGTGCCTACAGGACTAGCGGGAGTTACGAGCAGTACTTC. Protein: CSAYRTSGSYEQYF.